The rows below give T cell receptor beta chains drawn from one sample of a study of blood T cells in healthy people across ages. TCRdb re-analysed the 5' RACE reads in MiXCR, keeping a single row per CDR3 protein. The sample has some 1.7 million distinct CDR3 sequences, 28% seen once; the top ten hold 7.7%. The sample taken for sequencing was blood. The receptors stem from a woman in her 30s in good health. Each CDR3 is given with its conserved first and last residue. The D gene is left open where the match is weak. Expanded clones get a size class; other rows say once, few or many, or leave the size out.

size: few
V: TRBV4-2
D: TRBD1
J: TRBJ2-3
DNA: TGTGCCAGCAGCCTGGGGCGAGGGGGCGTCACAGATACGCAGTATTTT
CDR3: CASSLGRGGVTDTQYF

size: few
V: TRBV3-1
D: .
J: TRBJ2-4
DNA: TGTGCCAGCAGCCTCTCGGGGATAGAGTACTTC
CDR3: CASSLSGIEYF

size: .
V: TRBV11-2
D: .
J: TRBJ2-1
DNA: TGTGCCAGCAGCTTAGTCCCTGTGGATGAGCAGTTCTTC
CDR3: CASSLVPVDEQFF

size: few
V: TRBV29-1
D: TRBD1
J: TRBJ1-1
DNA: TGCAGCGTCGCCGGGACAGGGTATATGGTTTTCTTT
CDR3: CSVAGTGYMVFF

size: few
V: TRBV29-1
D: TRBD1
J: TRBJ1-1
DNA: TGCAGCGTTGAAATCTTAGACAGGGGGCTGACTGAAGCTTTCTTT
CDR3: CSVEILDRGLTEAFF

size: .
V: TRBV6-1
D: .
J: TRBJ2-6
DNA: TGTGCCAGCACTGACAAGGCTAGCGCCACCGATGGGGCCAACGTCCTGACTTTC
CDR3: CASTDKASATDGANVLTF

size: few
V: TRBV12-3/TRBV12-4
D: TRBD2
J: TRBJ2-1
DNA: TGTGCCAGCAGTTCCCCCACTAGCGGGAGTGGCAATGAGCAGTTCTTC
CDR3: CASSSPTSGSGNEQFF

size: .
V: TRBV4-1
D: TRBD1
J: TRBJ1-5
DNA: TGCGCCAGCAGCGCCGGGACAGGGCCAAATCAGCCCCAGCATTTT
CDR3: CASSAGTGPNQPQHF

size: .
V: TRBV18
D: TRBD2
J: TRBJ2-5
DNA: TGTGCCAGCTCACAGCTCGGCGGGAGAGGAGGTCGAGAGACCCAGTACTTC
CDR3: CASSQLGGRGGRETQYF

size: .
V: TRBV5-1
D: .
J: TRBJ1-1
DNA: TGCGCCAGCAGCAACGGGGGGAACACTGAAGCTTTCTTT
CDR3: CASSNGGNTEAFF

size: .
V: TRBV7-9
D: TRBD1
J: TRBJ1-1
DNA: TGTGCCAGCAGCGTAATGGAGTCAGGGGGCGTTGAAGGAACTGGAGCTTTCTTT
CDR3: CASSVMESGGVEGTGAFF

size: .
V: TRBV3-1
D: TRBD1
J: TRBJ1-6
DNA: TGTGCCAGCAGCCAAGACGGGTTCGGGACAGGTGGTTCACCCCTCCACTTT
CDR3: CASSQDGFGTGGSPLHF

size: many
V: TRBV5-1
D: .
J: TRBJ2-7
DNA: TGCGCCAGCAGCTTACCGGGAAGCTCCTACGAGCAGTACTTC
CDR3: CASSLPGSSYEQYF

size: few
V: TRBV21-1
D: .
J: TRBJ2-7
DNA: TGTGCCAGCAGCAAAGTCAACGGGACTAGCGGGGTTTACGAGCAGTACTTC
CDR3: CASSKVNGTSGVYEQYF